These 5 T cell receptor beta chains were sequenced from one sample in a study of blood T cell repertoires in COVID-19. Method: immunoSEQ multiplex PCR; TCRdb's copy keeps in-frame clones and lacks some. The repertoire consists of approximately 100,000 clones, with 81% occurring once and the leading ten covering about 11%. Sequencing used peripheral blood. The receptors here all came from a woman of 80 years or more with acute or convalescent COVID-19.

V gene TRBV6-2 or TRBV6-3 combines with J gene TRBJ1-6, with 7 bases that match TRBD1. The V gene's germline CDR1 is MNHEY and CDR2 SVGEGT. CDR3 length equals 11 residues. Losses at the gene ends were 5 bases for V and 18 bases for J; bases not matched to a gene: 7. CDR3 residues: CASSRGQEAHF. The CDR3, as DNA: TGTGCCAGCAGTCGTGGACAGGAGGCCCACTTT.

The table lists this clone with a count of one. The rearrangement joins TRBV18 to TRBJ1-3, with D unresolved. The CDR3 consists of 17 residues. Trimming pared 3 bases from V and 0 bases from J, leaving 15 bases between. Per the germline V gene, CDR1 is KGHSH and CDR2 is LQKENI. CDR3 bases: TGTGCCAGCTCACCTAGAAAACCTGGACTCTCTGGAAACACCATATATTTT. This sequence encodes CASSPRKPGLSGNTIYF.

This chain uses TRBV28 with TRBJ2-3; 7 nucleotides line up with TRBD1. CDR1 and CDR2 (germline): MDHEN, SYDVKM. V was pared by 6 bases and J by 0 bases, with 6 bases of the junction left unmatched. The CDR3 spans 15 residues. The CDR3 protein is CASSRPGGSTDTQYF. CDR3 nucleotide sequence: TGTGCCAGCAGCCGACCAGGGGGAAGCACAGATACGCAGTATTTT.

In regard to this clone: Additional DNA sequences in this sample encode the identical CDR3. The V and J genes are TRBV30 and TRBJ1-2, with D possibly TRBD1 on 6 matching bases. CDR3 size: 11 residues. Trimming removed 4 bases at V and 8 bases at J, with 11 bases between. CDR1 and CDR2 (germline): GTSNPN, SVGIG (reference sequence). The CDR3 protein is CAWTGEGGYTF. In DNA form, the CDR3 reads TGTGCCTGGACAGGGGAAGGCGGCTACACCTTC.

This clone was seen just once. The chain uses TRBV7-2 and TRBJ1-6, with 8 nucleotides matching TRBD1. The CDR3 totals 16 residues. Losses at the gene ends were 4 bases for V and 6 bases for J; bases not matched to a gene: 8. Germline CDR1 is SGHTA and CDR2 is FQGNSA. CDR3 nucleotide sequence: TGTGCCAGCAGCTCTCAGGGGGCGCGGGGTAATTCACCCCTCCACTTT. This translates into CASSSQGARGNSPLHF.